The rows below give T cell receptor beta chains drawn from one sample of a study of vaccination and CD4 T cells after COVID-19. TCRdb passed the PCR reads through MiXCR, listing each CDR3 protein once. The table lists under 30,000 distinct CDR3 sequences, 42% of them singletons. These TCRs' antigens remain unknown. Sequencing was performed on CD4+ T cells from blood, cultured in vitro, taken about 7 months after SARS-CoV-2 vaccination. These receptors were taken from a human donor who had recovered from COVID-19. Both conserved end residues are part of each CDR3. The order of the fields is J gene, V gene, clone size, D gene, CDR3 DNA, CDR3 protein. A D gene is named only where the DNA matches it firmly. Expanded clones are given a class, and other clones once, few, many or no size at all.

TRBJ1-2	TRBV6-1	few	TRBD1	TGTGCCAGCGCGTCGACAGGGAACTATGGCTACACCTTC	CASASTGNYGYTF
TRBJ1-2	TRBV11-1	few	-	TGTGCCAGCAGCTCCCCCGGGTATGGCTACACCTTC	CASSSPGYGYTF
TRBJ1-1	TRBV2	-	-	TGTGCCAGCAGGAGTGCCCTGAGCACTGAAGCTTTCTTT	CASRSALSTEAFF
TRBJ1-2	TRBV12-3/TRBV12-4	-	TRBD1	TGTGCCAGCAGTAAGGACAGGGTCTATGGCTACACCTTC	CASSKDRVYGYTF
TRBJ2-2	TRBV20-1	-	-	TGCAGTGCTAGAGATCAGTTGGGCCGAAGCCGGAACACCGGGGAGCTGTTTTTT	CSARDQLGRSRNTGELFF
TRBJ1-6	TRBV9	-	-	TGTGCCAGCAGCGGGGCCCGGGGGGATTCACCCCTCCACTTT	CASSGARGDSPLHF
TRBJ2-5	TRBV20-1	few	-	TGCAGTGCGGGCCCCCCCTCGAGCGGTCAAGAGACCCAGTACTTC	CSAGPPSSGQETQYF
TRBJ2-2	TRBV6-4	-	TRBD2	TGTGCCAGCAGCAGACTAGCGACCGGGGAGCTGTTTTTT	CASSRLATGELFF
TRBJ2-1	TRBV7-3	few	-	TGTGCCAGCAGCTTACCCGGATCGGCCATGGATGAGCAGTTCTTC	CASSLPGSAMDEQFF
TRBJ2-5	TRBV18	few	TRBD1	TGTGCCAGCTCACCCGGGACAGGGGAGGAGACCCAGTACTTC	CASSPGTGEETQYF